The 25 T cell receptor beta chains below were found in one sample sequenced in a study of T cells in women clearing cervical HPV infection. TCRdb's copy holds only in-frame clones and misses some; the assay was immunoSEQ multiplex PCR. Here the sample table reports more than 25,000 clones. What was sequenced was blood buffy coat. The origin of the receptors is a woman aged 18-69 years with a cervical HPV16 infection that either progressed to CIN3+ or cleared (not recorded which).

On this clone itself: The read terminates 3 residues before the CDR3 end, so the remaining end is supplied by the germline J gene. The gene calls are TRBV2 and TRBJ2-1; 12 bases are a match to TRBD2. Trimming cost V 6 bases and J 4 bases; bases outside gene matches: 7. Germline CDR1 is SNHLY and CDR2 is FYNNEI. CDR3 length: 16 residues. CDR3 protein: CASRATSGSPYNEQFF. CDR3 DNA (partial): TGTGCCAGCAGGGCGACTAGCGGGAGCCCTTACAATGAG.

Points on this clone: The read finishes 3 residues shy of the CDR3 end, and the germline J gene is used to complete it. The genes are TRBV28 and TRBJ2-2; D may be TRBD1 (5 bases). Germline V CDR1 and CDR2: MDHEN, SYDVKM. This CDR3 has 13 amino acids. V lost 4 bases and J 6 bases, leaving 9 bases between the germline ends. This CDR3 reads CASSYRGPGELFF. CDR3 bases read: TGTGCCAGCAGTTATAGGGGCCCCGGGGAG.

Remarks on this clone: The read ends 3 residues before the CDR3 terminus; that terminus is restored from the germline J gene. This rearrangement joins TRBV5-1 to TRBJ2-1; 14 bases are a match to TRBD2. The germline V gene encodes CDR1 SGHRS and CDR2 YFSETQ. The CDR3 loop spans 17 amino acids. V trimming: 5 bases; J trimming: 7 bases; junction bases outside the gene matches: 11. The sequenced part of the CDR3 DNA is TGCGCCAGCAGACGACTAGCGGGAGGGAGTGGGAAGAATGAG. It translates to CASRRLAGGSGKNE. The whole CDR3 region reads CASRRLAGGSGKNEQFF.

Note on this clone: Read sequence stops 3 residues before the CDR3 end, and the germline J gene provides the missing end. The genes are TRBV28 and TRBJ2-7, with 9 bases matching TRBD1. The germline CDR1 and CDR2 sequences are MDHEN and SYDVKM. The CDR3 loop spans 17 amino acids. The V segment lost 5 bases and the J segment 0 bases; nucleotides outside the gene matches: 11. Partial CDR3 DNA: TGTGCCAGCAGTCCCCCCCCGGGACAGGGAAGCTCCTACGAG. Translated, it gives CASSPPPGQGSSYE. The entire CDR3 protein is CASSPPPGQGSSYEQYF.

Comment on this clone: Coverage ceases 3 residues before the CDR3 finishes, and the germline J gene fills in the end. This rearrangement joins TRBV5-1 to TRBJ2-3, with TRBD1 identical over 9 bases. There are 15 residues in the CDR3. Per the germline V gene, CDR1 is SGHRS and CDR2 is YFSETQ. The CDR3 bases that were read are TGCGCCAGCAGCTTACCCGGGACAGGGAGGGAGACG. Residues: CASSLPGTGRET. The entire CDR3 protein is CASSLPGTGRETQYF.

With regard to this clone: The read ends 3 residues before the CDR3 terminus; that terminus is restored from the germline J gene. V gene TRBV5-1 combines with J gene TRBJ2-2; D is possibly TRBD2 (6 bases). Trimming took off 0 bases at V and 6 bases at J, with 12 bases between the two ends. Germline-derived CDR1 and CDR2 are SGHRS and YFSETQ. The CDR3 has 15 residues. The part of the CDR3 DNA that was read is TGCGCCAGCAGCTTGGAGCCTAGCGATCCCGGGGAG. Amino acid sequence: CASSLEPSDPGE. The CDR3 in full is CASSLEPSDPGELFF.

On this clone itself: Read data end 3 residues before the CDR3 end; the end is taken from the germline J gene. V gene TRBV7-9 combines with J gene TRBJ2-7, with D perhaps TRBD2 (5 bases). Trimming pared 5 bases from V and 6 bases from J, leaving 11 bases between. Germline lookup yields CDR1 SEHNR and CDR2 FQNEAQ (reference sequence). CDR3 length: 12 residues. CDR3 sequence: CASSPDFGEQYF. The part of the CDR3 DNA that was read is TGTGCCAGCAGCCCGGACTTCGGCGAG.

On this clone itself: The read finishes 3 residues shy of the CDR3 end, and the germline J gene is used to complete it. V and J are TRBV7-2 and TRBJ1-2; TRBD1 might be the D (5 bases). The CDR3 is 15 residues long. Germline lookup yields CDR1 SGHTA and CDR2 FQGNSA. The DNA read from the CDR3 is TGTGCCAGCAGCGCCGGGACTAGTATGGTCAATGAC. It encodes CASSAGTSMVND. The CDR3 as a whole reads CASSAGTSMVNDYTF.

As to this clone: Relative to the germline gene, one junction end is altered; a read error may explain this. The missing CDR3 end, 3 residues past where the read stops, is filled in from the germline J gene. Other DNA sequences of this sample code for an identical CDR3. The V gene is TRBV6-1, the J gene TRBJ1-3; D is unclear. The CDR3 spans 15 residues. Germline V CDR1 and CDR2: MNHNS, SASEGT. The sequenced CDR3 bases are TGTGCCAGCAGTGAAAGGGCCAGAGCTGGAAACACG. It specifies CASSERARAGNT. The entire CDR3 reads CASSERARAGNTIYF.

The CDR3 bases that were read are TGTGCCAGCAGTTATGCGGGAGCGGTAGATACC. This codes for CASSYAGAVDT. The full CDR3 protein is CASSYAGAVDTYTF. The chain combines TRBV6-2 or TRBV6-3 with TRBJ1-2; D ambiguous. The DNA ends 3 residues before the CDR3 does, and the rest of the CDR3 is filled in from the germline J gene. This CDR3 spans 14 amino acids. The germline CDR1 and CDR2 sequences are MNHEY and SVGEGT.

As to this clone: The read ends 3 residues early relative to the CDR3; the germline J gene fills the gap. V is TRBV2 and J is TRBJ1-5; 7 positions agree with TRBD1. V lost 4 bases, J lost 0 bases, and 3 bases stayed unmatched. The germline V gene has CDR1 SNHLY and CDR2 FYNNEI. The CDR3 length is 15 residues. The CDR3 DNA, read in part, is TGTGCCAGCAGTGGACAGGGCTATAGCAATCAGCCC. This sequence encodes CASSGQGYSNQP. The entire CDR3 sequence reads CASSGQGYSNQPQHF.

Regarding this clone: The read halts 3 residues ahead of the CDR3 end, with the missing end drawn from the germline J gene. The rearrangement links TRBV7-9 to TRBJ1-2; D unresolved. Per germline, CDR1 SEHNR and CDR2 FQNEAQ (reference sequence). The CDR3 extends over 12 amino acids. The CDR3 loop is CASRLTLEGYTF. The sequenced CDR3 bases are TGTGCCAGCAGACTAACCCTGGAAGGC.

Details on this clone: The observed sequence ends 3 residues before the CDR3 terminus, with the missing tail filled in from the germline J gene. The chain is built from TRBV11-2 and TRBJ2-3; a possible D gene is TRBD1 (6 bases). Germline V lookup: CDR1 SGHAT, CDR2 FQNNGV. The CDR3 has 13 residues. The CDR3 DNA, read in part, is TGTGCCAGCAGCCGGACAGAACAAGAGACG. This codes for CASSRTEQET. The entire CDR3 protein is CASSRTEQETQYF.

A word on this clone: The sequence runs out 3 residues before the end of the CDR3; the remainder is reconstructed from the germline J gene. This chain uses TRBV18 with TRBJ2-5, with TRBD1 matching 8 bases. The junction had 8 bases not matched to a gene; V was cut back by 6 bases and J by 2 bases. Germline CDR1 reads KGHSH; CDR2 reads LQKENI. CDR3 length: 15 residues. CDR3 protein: CASSLTGGQQETQYF. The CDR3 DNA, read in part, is TGTGCCAGCTCGCTTACAGGGGGACAGCAAGAGACC.

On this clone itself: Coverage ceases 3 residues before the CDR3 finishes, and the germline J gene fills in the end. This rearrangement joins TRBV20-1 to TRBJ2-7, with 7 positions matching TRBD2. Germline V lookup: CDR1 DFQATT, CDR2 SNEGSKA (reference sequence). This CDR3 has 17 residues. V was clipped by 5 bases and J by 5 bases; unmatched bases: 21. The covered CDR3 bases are TGCAGTGCTCATCGACAAGGACTAGGAGTAGCGACGAACGAG. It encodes CSAHRQGLGVATNE. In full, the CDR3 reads CSAHRQGLGVATNEQYF.

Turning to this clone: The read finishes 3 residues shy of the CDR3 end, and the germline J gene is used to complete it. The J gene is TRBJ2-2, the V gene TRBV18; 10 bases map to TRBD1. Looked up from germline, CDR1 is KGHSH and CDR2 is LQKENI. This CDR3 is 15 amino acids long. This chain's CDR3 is CASSPPGQGNEKLFF. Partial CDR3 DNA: TGTGCCAGCTCACCACCGGGACAGGGGAATGAAAAG.

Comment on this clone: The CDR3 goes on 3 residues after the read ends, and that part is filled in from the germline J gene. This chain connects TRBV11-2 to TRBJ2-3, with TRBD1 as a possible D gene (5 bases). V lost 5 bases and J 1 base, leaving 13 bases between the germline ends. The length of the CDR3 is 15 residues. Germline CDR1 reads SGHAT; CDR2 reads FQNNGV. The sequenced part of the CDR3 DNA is TGTGCCAGCAGCCCATTCCCGACAGGCACAGATACG. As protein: CASSPFPTGTDT. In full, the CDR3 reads CASSPFPTGTDTQYF.

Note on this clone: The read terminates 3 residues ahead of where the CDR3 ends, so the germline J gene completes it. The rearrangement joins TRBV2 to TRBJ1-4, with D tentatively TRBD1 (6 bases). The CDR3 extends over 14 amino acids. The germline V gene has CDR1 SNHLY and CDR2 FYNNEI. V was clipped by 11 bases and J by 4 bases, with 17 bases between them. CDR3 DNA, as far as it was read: TGTGCCGCGGCCGGGGGGGCCGGTAATGAAAAA. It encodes CAAAGGAGNEK. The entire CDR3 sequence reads CAAAGGAGNEKLFF.

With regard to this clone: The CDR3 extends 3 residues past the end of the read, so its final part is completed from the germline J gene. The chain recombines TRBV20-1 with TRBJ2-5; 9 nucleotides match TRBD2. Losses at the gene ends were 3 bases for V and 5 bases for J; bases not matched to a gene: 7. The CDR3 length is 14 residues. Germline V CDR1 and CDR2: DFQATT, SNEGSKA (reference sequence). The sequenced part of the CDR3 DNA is TGCAGTGCTAGTCGGCGGGAGGGCCAGGAGACC. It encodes CSASRREGQET. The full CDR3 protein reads CSASRREGQETQYF.

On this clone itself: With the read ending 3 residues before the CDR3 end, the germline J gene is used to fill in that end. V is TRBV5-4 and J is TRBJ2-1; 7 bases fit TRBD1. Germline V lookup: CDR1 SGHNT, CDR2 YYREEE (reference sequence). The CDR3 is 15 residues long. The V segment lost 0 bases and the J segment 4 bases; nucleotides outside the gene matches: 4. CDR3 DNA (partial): TGTGCCAGCAGCTTGGGGGCAGGGGGTTACAATGAG. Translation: CASSLGAGGYNE. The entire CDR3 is CASSLGAGGYNEQFF.

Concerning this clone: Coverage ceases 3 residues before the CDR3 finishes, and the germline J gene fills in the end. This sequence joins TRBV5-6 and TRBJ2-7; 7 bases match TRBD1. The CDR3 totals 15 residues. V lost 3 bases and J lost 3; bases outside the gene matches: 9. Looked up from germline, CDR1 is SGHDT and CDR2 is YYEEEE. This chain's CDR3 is CASSWGSTGSYEQYF. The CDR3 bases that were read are TGTGCCAGCAGCTGGGGGTCGACAGGGAGCTACGAG.

The CDR3 is CASRGGSYEQYF. The DNA read from the CDR3 is TGTGCCAGCAGGGGGGGGTCCTACGAG. This chain uses TRBV2 with TRBJ2-7; TRBD2 agrees at 7 bases. The read ends 3 residues before the CDR3 terminus; that terminus is restored from the germline J gene. Unmatched junction bases numbered 0, after V lost 6 bases and J lost 1 base. The CDR3 has 12 amino acids. From germline, CDR1 is SNHLY and CDR2 FYNNEI.

Incomplete CDR3 DNA: TGTGCCAGCAGCGTAACCGCCTACGAC. Translation: CASSVTAYD. Given in full, the CDR3 is CASSVTAYDYTF. This rearrangement joins TRBV7-9 to TRBJ1-2; D not certain. From the germline J gene comes the end of the CDR3, since the read stops 3 residues before it. Germline V gene data show CDR1 as SEHNR and CDR2 as FQNEAQ (reference sequence). CDR3 size: 12 residues.

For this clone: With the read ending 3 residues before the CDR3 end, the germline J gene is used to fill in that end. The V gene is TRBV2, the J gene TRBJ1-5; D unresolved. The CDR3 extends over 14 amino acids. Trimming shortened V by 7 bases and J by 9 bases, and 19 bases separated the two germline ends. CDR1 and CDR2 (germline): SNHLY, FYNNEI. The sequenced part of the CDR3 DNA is TGTGCCAGCACCCTAAGAGAGGGCGCGCGGCCC. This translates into CASTLREGARP. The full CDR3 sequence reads CASTLREGARPQHF.

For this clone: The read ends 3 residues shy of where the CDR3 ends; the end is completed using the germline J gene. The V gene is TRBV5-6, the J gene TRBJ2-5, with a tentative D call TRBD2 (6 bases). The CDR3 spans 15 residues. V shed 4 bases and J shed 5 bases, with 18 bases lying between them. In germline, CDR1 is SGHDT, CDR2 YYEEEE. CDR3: CASSPGRGTWETQYF. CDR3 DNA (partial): TGTGCCAGCAGCCCGGGACGGGGGACGTGGGAGACC. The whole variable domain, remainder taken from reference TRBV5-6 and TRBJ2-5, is DAGVTQSPTHLIKTRGQQVTLRCSPKSGHDTVSWYQQALGQGPQFIFQYYEEEERQRGNFPDRFSGHQFPNYSSELNVNALLLGDSALYLCASSPGRGTWETQYFGPGTRLLVL.